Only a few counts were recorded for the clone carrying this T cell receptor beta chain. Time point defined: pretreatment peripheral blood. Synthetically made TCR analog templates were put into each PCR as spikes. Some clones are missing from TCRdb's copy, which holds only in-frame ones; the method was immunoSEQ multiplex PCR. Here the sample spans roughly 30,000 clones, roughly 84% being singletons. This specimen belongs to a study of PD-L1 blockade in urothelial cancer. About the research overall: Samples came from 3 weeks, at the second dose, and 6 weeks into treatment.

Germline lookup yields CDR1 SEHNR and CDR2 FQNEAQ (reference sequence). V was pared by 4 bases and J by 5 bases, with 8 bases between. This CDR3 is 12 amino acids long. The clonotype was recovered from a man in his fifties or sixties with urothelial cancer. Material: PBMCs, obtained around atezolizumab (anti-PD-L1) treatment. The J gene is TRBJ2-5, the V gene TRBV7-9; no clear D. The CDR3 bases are TGTGCCAGCAGCTATCTCGGGGAGACCCAGTACTTC. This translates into CASSYLGETQYF.